The 32 T cell receptor beta chains reported below all come from one sample, sequenced in a study of blood T cell repertoires in COVID-19. Here immunoSEQ multiplex PCR was the method, and the copy in TCRdb shows in-frame clones only, minus some. This sample has fewer than 90,000 clones; around 80% occur once, and the top ten carry roughly 53%. The sample was peripheral blood. The origin of the receptors is a human donor in a cohort sampled during active COVID-19.

The chain combines TRBV21-1 with TRBJ2-2; the table's D call of TRBD2 was not tested on the DNA. TRBV21-1 is a pseudogene segment. This CDR3 region has 11 residues. CDR3 region: CASKPPGELFF. Here the CDR3 DNA reads TGTGCCAGCAAGCCCCCCGGGGAGCTGTTTTTT.

The chain couples TRBV28 to TRBJ2-1; 8 bases map to TRBD2. Germline V gives CDR1 MDHEN, CDR2 SYDVKM. The CDR3 runs 15 residues. J lost 8 bases, V lost 7 bases, and 13 bases had no gene match. The CDR3 DNA reads as TGTGCCAGCACCCTCGTAGCGGGACGGGGGGATGAGCAGTTCTTC. Protein product: CASTLVAGRGDEQFF. The whole variable domain, remainder taken from reference TRBV28 and TRBJ2-1, is DVKVTQSSRYLVKRTGEKVFLECVQDMDHENMFWYRQDPGLGLRLIYFSYDVKMKEKGDIPEGYSVSREKKERFSLILESASTNQTSMYLCASTLVAGRGDEQFFGPGTRLTVL.

The chain joins TRBV3-1 (or the pseudogene TRBV3-2) to TRBJ1-1; D is undetermined. Germline V gives CDR1 LGHDT, CDR2 YNNKEL (reference sequence). This CDR3 spans 18 amino acids. V was pared by 1 base and J by 5 bases, with 23 bases between. In nucleotides, the CDR3 is TGTGCCAGCAGCCAAGTGGGAAGGAGAGGGTCTTTGGATACTGAAGCTTTCTTT. This sequence encodes CASSQVGRRGSLDTEAFF.

The chain has TRBV28 and TRBJ1-4; 7 nucleotides line up with TRBD1. The V gene end was trimmed by 6 bases and the J gene end by 2 bases; junction bases not matched to a gene: 3. Germline CDR1 reads MDHEN; CDR2 reads SYDVKM. CDR3 length: 14 amino acids. The CDR3: CASSKTGTNEKLFF. Here the CDR3 DNA reads TGTGCCAGCAGCAAGACAGGGACTAATGAAAAACTGTTTTTT.

The chain employs TRBV7-3 and TRBJ1-5, with a possible D match to TRBD1 (5 bases). The V gene's germline CDR1 is SGHTA and CDR2 FQGTGA. This CDR3 region has 20 residues. The germline V and J ends were trimmed by 5 bases and 6 bases, with 32 bases remaining between them. The CDR3 nucleotides read TGTGCCAGCAGCCCACTGGGGGAGGGTTCCCATCGGATTAGGATTCAGCCCCAGCATTTT. Its translation: CASSPLGEGSHRIRIQPQHF.

J is TRBJ2-7 and V is TRBV7-8; 7 nucleotides match TRBD1. This CDR3 is built from 14 residues. Germline V gene sequence: CDR1 SGHVS, CDR2 FQNEAQ. Trimming removed 3 bases from V and 3 bases from J; junction bases left unmatched: 5. CDR3 sequence: CASSLGDRNYEQYF. The CDR3 DNA sequence: TGTGCCAGCAGCTTGGGGGACAGAAACTACGAGCAGTACTTC.

The chain carries TRBV2 and TRBJ1-5, with D hard to call. The CDR3 sequence is 14 residues long. Germline-derived CDR1 and CDR2 are SNHLY and FYNNEI. V lost 4 bases and J lost 3, with 10 bases in between. The CDR3 region is CASSVSGNNQPQHF. CDR3 sequence (DNA): TGTGCCAGCAGTGTGTCCGGGAACAATCAGCCCCAGCATTTT.

The chain has TRBV11-2 and TRBJ2-2, with 8 bases fitting TRBD1. There are 15 residues in the CDR3. CDR1 is SGHAT, CDR2 FQNNGV, per germline. The V and J ends lost 7 bases and 5 bases, in that order; junction bases with no gene match: 9. The CDR3 DNA reads TGTGCCAGCAACCTACAGGGGGTTTGGACCGGGGAGCTGTTTTTT. Protein: CASNLQGVWTGELFF.

The genes are TRBV11-2 and TRBJ2-3; weak D call: TRBD2 (6 bases). Trimming stripped 3 bases from V and 0 bases from J, with 13 bases between. Per the germline V gene, CDR1 is SGHAT and CDR2 is FQNNGV. This CDR3 has 16 amino acids. CDR3 coding DNA: TGTGCCAGCAGCTTTGGATTTAGCGGAAGCACAGATACGCAGTATTTT. This sequence encodes CASSFGFSGSTDTQYF.

The CDR3 is CASTKVPGELFF. The CDR3, as DNA: TGTGCCAGTACTAAAGTACCCGGGGAGCTGTTTTTT. This chain connects TRBV19 to TRBJ2-2; D is ambiguous. The V end was cut by 7 bases, the J end by 6 bases, with 9 bases between. The CDR3 sequence is 12 residues long. The germline gives CDR1 LNHDA, CDR2 SQIVND (reference sequence).

The J gene is TRBJ2-3, the V gene TRBV5-4; a weak D match, TRBD2 (6 bases). V was cut by 4 bases and J by 2 bases, with 17 bases left in between. CDR1 and CDR2 from the germline V gene are SGHNT and YYREEE (reference sequence). The CDR3 has 16 residues. The CDR3, as DNA: TGTGCCAGCAGCCGAGTCCGGGGGAGTGTCACAGATACGCAGTATTTT. The encoded protein is CASSRVRGSVTDTQYF. Together with reference TRBV5-4 and TRBJ2-3, the CDR3 gives the full variable domain: ETGVTQSPTHLIKTRGQQVTLRCSSQSGHNTVSWYQQALGQGPQFIFQYYREEENGRGNFPPRFSGLQFPNYSSELNVNALELDDSALYLCASSRVRGSVTDTQYFGPGTRLTVL.

The rearrangement joins TRBV6-5 to TRBJ1-1, with TRBD1 matching over 8 bases. Trimming removed 5 bases from V and 1 base from J; junction bases left unmatched: 6. CDR1 MNHEY and CDR2 SVGAGI come from the germline V gene. CDR3 size: 15 residues. This CDR3 reads CASSRQGARNTEAFF. DNA of the CDR3: TGTGCCAGCAGTCGTCAGGGGGCAAGGAACACTGAAGCTTTCTTT.

The genes are TRBV11-1 and TRBJ1-6; D unresolved. The CDR3 is 12 amino acids. Germline V gene data show CDR1 as SGHAT and CDR2 as FQDESV (reference sequence). V lost 5 bases, J lost 7 bases, and 6 bases lay in between. The CDR3, as DNA: TGTGCCAGCAGCCATGAGAATTCACCCCTCCACTTT. It translates to CASSHENSPLHF.

The chain uses TRBV28 and TRBJ1-3; D may be TRBD1 (6 bases). The CDR3 sequence is 12 residues long. The V end was cut by 8 bases, the J end by 3 bases, with 8 bases between. CDR1 is MDHEN, CDR2 SYDVKM, per germline. The CDR3 here is CASEQGGNTIYF. The DNA of the CDR3 is TGTGCCAGCGAACAGGGTGGAAACACCATATATTTT.

The chain recombines TRBV6-2 or TRBV6-3 with TRBJ1-5; D not certain. V was pared by 2 bases and J by 4 bases, with 9 bases between. The germline gives CDR1 MNHEY, CDR2 SVGEGT. CDR3 length: 14 residues. CDR3 amino acids: CASSYGEMNQPQHF. The CDR3 DNA follows: TGTGCCAGCAGTTACGGGGAGATGAATCAGCCCCAGCATTTT.

A word on this clone: One junction end disagrees with the germline gene, perhaps due to a read error. This chain uses TRBV7-9 with TRBJ2-4; 8 nucleotides line up with TRBD2. Germline CDR1 reads SEHNR; CDR2 reads FQNEAQ (reference sequence). The CDR3 has 13 amino acids. The CDR3 region has the DNA TGTGCCAGCAGCCTAGCGGGCGTAAACATTCAGTACTTC. Residues: CASSLAGVNIQYF.

This clone came up once. The chain employs TRBV9 and TRBJ2-3; D gene ambiguous. The V gene's germline CDR1 is SGDLS and CDR2 YYNGEE. Deletions cut 1 base from V and 0 bases from J, with 12 bases between. The CDR3 has 16 amino acids. CDR3 in amino acids: CASSVRGYSSTDTQYF. DNA for the CDR3: TGTGCCAGCAGCGTACGAGGCTACTCTAGCACAGATACGCAGTATTTT.

The V and J genes are TRBV28 and TRBJ2-3, with 8 positions matching TRBD2. With 3 bases clipped from V and 6 bases from J, the junction kept 8 bases outside the gene matches. CDR3 length equals 15 residues. Germline CDR1 is MDHEN and CDR2 is SYDVKM. The CDR3 DNA sequence: TGTGCCAGCAGTTTGTGGGCGGGAGGACGCGATACGCAGTATTTT. It specifies CASSLWAGGRDTQYF.

The chain uses TRBV3-1 (or the pseudogene TRBV3-2) and TRBJ2-7; D not certain. The CDR3 extends over 14 amino acids. Between the trimmed V and J ends, which lost 1 base and 0 bases, there was a span of 7 bases. Germline-derived CDR1 and CDR2 are LGHDT and YNNKEL (reference sequence). This chain's CDR3 is CASSQAGVSYEQYF. The CDR3 DNA reads as TGTGCCAGCAGCCAAGCGGGTGTCTCCTACGAGCAGTACTTC.

Notes on this clone: The germline gene is not matched at one end of the junction; a read error may be the cause. The chain has TRBV6-1 and TRBJ1-2, with D perhaps TRBD1 (5 bases). This CDR3 region has 19 residues. The germline gives CDR1 MNHNS, CDR2 SASEGT. CDR3 loop: CASTEHKGRGGNFNYGYTF. The CDR3, as DNA: TGTGCCAGCACTGAACACAAAGGCCGGGGGGGTAACTTTAACTATGGCTACACCTTC.

The rearrangement links TRBV19 to TRBJ2-7; TRBD2 aligns across 11 bases. The V segment lost 9 bases and the J segment 3 bases; nucleotides outside the gene matches: 4. This CDR3 region has 13 residues. The germline V gene has CDR1 LNHDA and CDR2 SQIVND (reference sequence). CDR3 protein: CASSGTSGYEQYF. The DNA for the CDR3 is TGTGCCAGCTCCGGGACTAGCGGCTACGAGCAGTACTTC.

V gene TRBV5-4 combines with J gene TRBJ2-7; tentatively, D is TRBD2 (6 bases). V shed 10 bases and J shed 0 bases, with 14 bases lying between them. The CDR3 has 13 amino acids. Germline V gene lookup returns CDR1 SGHNT and CDR2 YYREEE (reference sequence). The CDR3 is CAAKEGSSYEQYF. CDR3 sequence (DNA): TGTGCCGCAAAGGAGGGCAGCTCCTACGAGCAGTACTTC.

V and J are TRBV18 and TRBJ2-3; 12 nucleotides match TRBD2. The CDR3 totals 16 residues. V dropped 3 bases and J dropped 3; count of bases not matched to a gene: 4. Per germline, CDR1 KGHSH and CDR2 LQKENI. The CDR3 nucleotides read TGTGCCAGCTCACCGACTAGCGGGAGTGTGACAGATACGCAGTATTTT. As protein: CASSPTSGSVTDTQYF.

This chain connects TRBV28 to TRBJ1-4; D is ambiguous. The length of the CDR3 is 15 residues. V gave up 1 base and J gave up 3 bases, with 9 bases separating them. CDR1 is MDHEN, CDR2 SYDVKM, per germline. The CDR3 bases are TGTGCCAGCAGTTTATACTCGGACTCTAATGAAAAACTGTTTTTT. Translated, it gives CASSLYSDSNEKLFF.

This clone was picked up one time. This chain uses TRBV5-1 with TRBJ2-7, with TRBD2 as a possible D gene (6 bases). V was cut by 4 bases and J by 1 base, with 12 bases left in between. There are 14 residues in the CDR3. Per the germline V gene, CDR1 is SGHRS and CDR2 is YFSETQ. DNA of the CDR3: TGCGCCAGCAGCCCGGGGGACGGATCCTACGAGCAGTACTTC. Its translation is CASSPGDGSYEQYF.

The chain joins TRBV6-2 or TRBV6-3 to TRBJ1-2; tentatively, D is TRBD1 (5 bases). This CDR3 has 14 amino acids. The V gene's germline CDR1 is MNHEY and CDR2 SVGEGT. The V end lost 2 bases, the J end lost 8 bases, and 15 bases lay between the germline ends. The CDR3 DNA reads TGTGCCAGCAGTTACGGTTCGGGACTGCGGGGCTACACCTTC. Translated, it gives CASSYGSGLRGYTF.

By proportion, this clone is medium-sized. The gene calls are TRBV5-4 and TRBJ1-1, with unresolved D. Germline V gene lookup returns CDR1 SGHNT and CDR2 YYREEE (reference sequence). The CDR3 length is 14 residues. Trimming removed 0 bases from V and 1 base from J, with 7 bases in between. The CDR3 is CASSLDGTNTEAFF. The CDR3, as DNA: TGTGCCAGCAGCTTGGACGGTACGAACACTGAAGCTTTCTTT.

This clone has a count of ten or more. This chain connects TRBV9 to TRBJ1-3; maybe TRBD1 (5 bases). This CDR3 has 13 amino acids. V lost 3 bases to trimming and J lost 6 bases, with 10 bases between them. Germline V gene lookup returns CDR1 SGDLS and CDR2 YYNGEE. This chain's CDR3 is CASSAGAENTIYF. The DNA of the CDR3 is TGTGCCAGCAGCGCTGGGGCGGAAAACACCATATATTTT.

The CDR3 loop is CATSRGLLGAKNIQYF. CDR3 DNA sequence: TGTGCCACCAGCAGAGGACTTCTAGGAGCCAAAAACATTCAGTACTTC. The genes are TRBV15 and TRBJ2-4; D is unclear. The V gene's germline CDR1 is LNHNV and CDR2 YYDKDF (reference sequence). This CDR3 region has 16 residues. V dropped 1 base and J dropped 0 bases, with 10 bases sitting between them.

The V and J genes are TRBV7-9 and TRBJ1-1; D remains ambiguous. This CDR3 spans 13 amino acids. V was shortened by 5 bases and J by 3 bases, with 10 bases between the two germline ends. Germline CDR1 and CDR2: SEHNR and FQNEAQ (reference sequence). The DNA of the CDR3 is TGTGCCAGCAGCCATGAGGATTACACTGAAGCTTTCTTT. It specifies CASSHEDYTEAFF.

This chain links TRBV30 with TRBJ2-7; 7 bases align to TRBD2. V lost 5 bases, J lost 4 bases, and 5 bases stayed unmatched. The CDR3 extends over 12 amino acids. Per germline, CDR1 GTSNPN and CDR2 SVGIG (reference sequence). CDR3 region: CAWGGSRYEQYF. The CDR3 DNA is TGTGCCTGGGGCGGGAGCAGATACGAGCAGTACTTC. Drawing the rest from reference TRBV30 and TRBJ2-7, the complete variable domain is SQTIHQWPATLVQPVGSPLSLECTVEGTSNPNLYWYRQAAGRGLQLLFYSVGIGQISSEVPQNLSASRPQDRQFILSSKKLLLSDSGFYLCAWGGSRYEQYFGPGTRLTVT.

This sequence joins TRBV7-2 and TRBJ2-3; 8 positions match TRBD2. Germline V gives CDR1 SGHTA, CDR2 FQGNSA. Trimming cost V 5 bases and J 3 bases; bases outside gene matches: 13. The CDR3 runs to 17 residues. The CDR3 nucleotides are TGTGCCAGCAGCCCCGGGCTAGCGGGCCCCGGGACAGATACGCAGTATTTT. Amino acids: CASSPGLAGPGTDTQYF.